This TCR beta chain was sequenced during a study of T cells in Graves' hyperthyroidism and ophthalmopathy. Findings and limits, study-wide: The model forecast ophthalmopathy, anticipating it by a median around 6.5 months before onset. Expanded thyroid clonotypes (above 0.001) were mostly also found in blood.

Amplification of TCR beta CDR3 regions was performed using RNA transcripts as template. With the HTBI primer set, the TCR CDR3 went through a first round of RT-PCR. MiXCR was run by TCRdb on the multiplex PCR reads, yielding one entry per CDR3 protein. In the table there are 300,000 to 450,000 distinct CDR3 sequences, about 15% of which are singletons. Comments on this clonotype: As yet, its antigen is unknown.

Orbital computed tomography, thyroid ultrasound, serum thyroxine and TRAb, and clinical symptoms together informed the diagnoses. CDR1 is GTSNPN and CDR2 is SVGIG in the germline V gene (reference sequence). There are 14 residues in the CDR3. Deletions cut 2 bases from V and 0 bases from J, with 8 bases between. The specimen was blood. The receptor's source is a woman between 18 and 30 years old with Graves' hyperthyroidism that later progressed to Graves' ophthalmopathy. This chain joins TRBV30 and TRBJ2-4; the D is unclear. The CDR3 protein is CAWSTTLAKNIQYF. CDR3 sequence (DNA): TGTGCCTGGAGTACAACACTAGCCAAAAACATTCAGTACTTC.